This T cell receptor (beta chain) originates from a study of STAT5B mutations in CD4+ large granular lymphocyte leukemia. Study-wide points: Main leukemic clonotypes were patient-specific, but around 25% appeared at low frequency elsewhere. Top patient clones used TRBV06 genes more often: 8/27 versus 2/35 in controls.

The assay was immunoSEQ multiplex PCR, and TCRdb's table has in-frame clones only and misses some. The sample has roughly 32,000 clones, less than 90% seen once. About this clone: What it binds is not known.

The CDR3 extends over 12 amino acids. Germline V lookup: CDR1 MNHGY, CDR2 SAAAGT. Trimming stripped 5 bases from V and 6 bases from J, with 10 bases between. Control samples were healthy donors' buffy coats. The genes are TRBV6-8 and TRBJ1-2; possible D gene TRBD1, 6 bases. The receptor was derived from a human donor in good health. The sample consisted of CD4+ T cells from blood buffy coats. The CDR3: CASSKRQDGYTF. The CDR3 DNA reads TGTGCCAGCAGTAAACGACAGGATGGCTACACCTTC.